In its sample, the clone carrying this T cell receptor (beta chain) was seen a few times. Its antigen is not identified. This entry belongs to a study of beta chain features in type 1 diabetes. On average, the one heparinised blood draw given by each donor was approximately 100 mL. The whole isolated RNA underwent reverse transcription, so sequencing captured expressed TCRB transcripts. Generated by immunoSEQ multiplex PCR, the TCRdb table keeps only in-frame clones and is missing some. This table holds a few hundred thousand clones, around 20% found once. This CDR3 is 13 amino acids long. The V end was cut by 8 bases, the J end by 7 bases, with 17 bases between. Germline CDR1 and CDR2: LNHDA and SQIVND (reference sequence). Study-level points and caveats: A PCR bias possibly favoring shorter templates would apply equally to patients and controls. cDNA-based reads could over-represent cells with high TCR expression. People with Type 1 diabetes carried modestly yet significantly shorter TCRB CDR3s in all four CD4+ subsets.

The chain employs TRBV19 and TRBJ2-5; tentative D call: TRBD2 (5 bases). The TCR comes from a woman younger than 35 in good health. Source material: naive CD4+ T cells from blood. In DNA, the CDR3 is TGTGCCAGTGGAGGCGGAGCGCGAGGGACCCAGTACTTC. Its protein product is CASGGGARGTQYF.